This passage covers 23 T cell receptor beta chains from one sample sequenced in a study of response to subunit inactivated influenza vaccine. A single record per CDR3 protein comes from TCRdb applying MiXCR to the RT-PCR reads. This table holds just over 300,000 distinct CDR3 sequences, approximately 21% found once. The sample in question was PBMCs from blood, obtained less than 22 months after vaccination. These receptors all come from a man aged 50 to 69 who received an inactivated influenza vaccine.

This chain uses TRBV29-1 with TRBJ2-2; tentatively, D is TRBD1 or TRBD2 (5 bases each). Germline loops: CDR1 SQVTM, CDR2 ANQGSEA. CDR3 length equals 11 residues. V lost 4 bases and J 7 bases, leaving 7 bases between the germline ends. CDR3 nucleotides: TGCAGCGTTGGGGACGTCGGGGAGCTGTTTTTT. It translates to CSVGDVGELFF.

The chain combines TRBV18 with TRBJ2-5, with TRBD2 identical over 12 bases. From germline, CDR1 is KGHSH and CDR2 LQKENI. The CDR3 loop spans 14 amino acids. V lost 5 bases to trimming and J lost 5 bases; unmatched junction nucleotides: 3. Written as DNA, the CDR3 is TGTGCCAGCTCATTGACTAGCGGGAGCGAGACCCAGTACTTC. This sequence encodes CASSLTSGSETQYF.

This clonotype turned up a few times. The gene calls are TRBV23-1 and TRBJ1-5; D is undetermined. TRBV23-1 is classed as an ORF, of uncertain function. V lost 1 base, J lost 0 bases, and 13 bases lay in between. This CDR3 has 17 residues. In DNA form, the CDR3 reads TGCGCCAGCAGTCAATTGAATACCGATAATAGCAATCAGCCCCAGCATTTT. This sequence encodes CASSQLNTDNSNQPQHF.

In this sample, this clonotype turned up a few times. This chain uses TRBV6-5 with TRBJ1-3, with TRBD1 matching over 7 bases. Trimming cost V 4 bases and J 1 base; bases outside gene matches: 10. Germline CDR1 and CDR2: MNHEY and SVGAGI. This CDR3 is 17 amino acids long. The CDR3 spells CASSSPTGRESGNTIYF. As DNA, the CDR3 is TGTGCCAGCAGTTCCCCGACAGGGCGTGAATCTGGAAACACCATATATTTT.

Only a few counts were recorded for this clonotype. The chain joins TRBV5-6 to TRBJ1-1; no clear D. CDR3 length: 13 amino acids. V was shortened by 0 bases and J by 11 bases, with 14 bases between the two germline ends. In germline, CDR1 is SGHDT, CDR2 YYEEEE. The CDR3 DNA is TGTGCCAGCAGCTTGGCAGGACCCTCGCAGGCTTTCTTT. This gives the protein CASSLAGPSQAFF.

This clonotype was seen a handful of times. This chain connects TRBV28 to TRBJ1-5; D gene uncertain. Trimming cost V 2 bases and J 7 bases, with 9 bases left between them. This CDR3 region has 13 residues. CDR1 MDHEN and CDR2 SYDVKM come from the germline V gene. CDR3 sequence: CASSLPGSQPQHF. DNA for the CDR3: TGTGCCAGCAGTTTACCGGGGTCCCAGCCCCAGCATTTT.

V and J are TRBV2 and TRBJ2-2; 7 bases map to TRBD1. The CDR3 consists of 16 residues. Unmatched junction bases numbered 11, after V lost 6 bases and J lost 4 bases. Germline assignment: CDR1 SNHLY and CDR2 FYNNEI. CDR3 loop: CASREAGGASTGELFF. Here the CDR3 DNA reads TGTGCCAGCAGGGAGGCAGGGGGTGCGAGCACCGGGGAGCTGTTTTTT.

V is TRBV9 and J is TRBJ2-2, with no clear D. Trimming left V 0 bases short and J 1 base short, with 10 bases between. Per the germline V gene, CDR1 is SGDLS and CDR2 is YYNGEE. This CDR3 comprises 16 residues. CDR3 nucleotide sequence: TGTGCCAGCAGCGTAGGTGGTGGGCTGAACACCGGGGAGCTGTTTTTT. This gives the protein CASSVGGGLNTGELFF.

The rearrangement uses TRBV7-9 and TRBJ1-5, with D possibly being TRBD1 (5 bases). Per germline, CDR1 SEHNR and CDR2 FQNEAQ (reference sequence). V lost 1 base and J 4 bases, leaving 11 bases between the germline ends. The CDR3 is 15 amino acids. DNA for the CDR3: TGTGCCAGCAGCTTAGGACCAGGGACGAATCAGCCCCAGCATTTT. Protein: CASSLGPGTNQPQHF. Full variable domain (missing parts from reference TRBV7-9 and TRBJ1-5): DTGVSQNPRHKITKRGQNVTFRCDPISEHNRLYWYRQTLGQGPEFLTYFQNEAQLEKSRLLSDRFSAERPKGSFSTLEIQRTEQGDSAMYLCASSLGPGTNQPQHFGDGTRLSIL.

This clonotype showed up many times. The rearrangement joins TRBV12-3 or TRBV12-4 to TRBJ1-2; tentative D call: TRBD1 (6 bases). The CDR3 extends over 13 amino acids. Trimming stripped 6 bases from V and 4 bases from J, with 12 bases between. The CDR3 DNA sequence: TGTGCCAGCAGGAACAGGGATTTCTATGGCTACACCTTC. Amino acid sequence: CASRNRDFYGYTF.

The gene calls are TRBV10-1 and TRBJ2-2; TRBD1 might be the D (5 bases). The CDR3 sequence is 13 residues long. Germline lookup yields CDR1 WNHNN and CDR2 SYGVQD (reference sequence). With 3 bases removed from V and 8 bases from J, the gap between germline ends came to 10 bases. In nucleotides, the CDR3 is TGCGCCAGCAGTGACCACTACAGGGGGGAGCTGTTTTTT. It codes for CASSDHYRGELFF.

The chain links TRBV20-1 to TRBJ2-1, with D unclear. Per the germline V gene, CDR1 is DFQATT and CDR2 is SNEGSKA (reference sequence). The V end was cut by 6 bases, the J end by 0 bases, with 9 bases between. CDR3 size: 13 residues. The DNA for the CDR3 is TGCAGTGCAAGGGCCTTCTCCTACAATGAGCAGTTCTTC. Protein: CSARAFSYNEQFF.

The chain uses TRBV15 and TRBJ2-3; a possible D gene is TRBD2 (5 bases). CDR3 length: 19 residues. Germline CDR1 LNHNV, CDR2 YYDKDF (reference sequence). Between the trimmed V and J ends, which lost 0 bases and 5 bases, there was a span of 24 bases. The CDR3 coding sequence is TGTGCCACCAGCAGAGACCGGAGTTCCGGGAAGGGTTTGTTAGATACGCAGTATTTT. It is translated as CATSRDRSSGKGLLDTQYF.

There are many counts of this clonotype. CDR3 residues: CASSLKRGYGYTF. CDR3 nucleotide sequence: TGCGCCAGCAGCTTGAAAAGAGGCTATGGCTACACCTTC. V gene TRBV5-1 combines with J gene TRBJ1-2; D not certain. Trimming took off 1 base at V and 4 bases at J, with 8 bases between the two ends. The CDR3 totals 13 residues. Germline CDR1 SGHRS, CDR2 YFSETQ.

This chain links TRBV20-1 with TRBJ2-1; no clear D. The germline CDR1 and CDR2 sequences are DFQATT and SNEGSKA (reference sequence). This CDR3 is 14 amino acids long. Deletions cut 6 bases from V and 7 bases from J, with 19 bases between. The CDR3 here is CSALNQIEVNEQFF. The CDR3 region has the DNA TGCAGTGCCTTAAACCAAATCGAGGTTAATGAGCAGTTCTTC.

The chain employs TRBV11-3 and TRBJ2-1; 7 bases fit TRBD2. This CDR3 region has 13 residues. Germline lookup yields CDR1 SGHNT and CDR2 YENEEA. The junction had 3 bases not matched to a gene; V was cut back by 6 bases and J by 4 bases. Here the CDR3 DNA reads TGTGCCAGCAGTGCGGGGGTGTACAATGAGCAGTTCTTC. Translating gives CASSAGVYNEQFF.

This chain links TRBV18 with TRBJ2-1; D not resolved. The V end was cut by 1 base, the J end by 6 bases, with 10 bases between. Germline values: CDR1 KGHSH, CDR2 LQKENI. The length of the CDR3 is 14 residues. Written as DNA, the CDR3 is TGTGCCAGCTCACCACAACAGACGCCCAATGAGCAGTTCTTC. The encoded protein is CASSPQQTPNEQFF.

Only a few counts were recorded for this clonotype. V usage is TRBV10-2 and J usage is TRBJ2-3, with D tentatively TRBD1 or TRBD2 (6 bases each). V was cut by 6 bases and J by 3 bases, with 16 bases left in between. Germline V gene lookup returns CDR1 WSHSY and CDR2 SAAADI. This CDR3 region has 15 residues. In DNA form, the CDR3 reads TGCGCCAGCAGAAGGGGGGTAGCAGGAACAGATACGCAGTATTTT. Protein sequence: CASRRGVAGTDTQYF.

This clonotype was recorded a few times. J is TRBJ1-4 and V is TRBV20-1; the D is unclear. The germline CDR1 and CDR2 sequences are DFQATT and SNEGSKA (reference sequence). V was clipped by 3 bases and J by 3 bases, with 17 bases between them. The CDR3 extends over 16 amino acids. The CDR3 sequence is CSASQAETLANEKLFF. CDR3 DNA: TGCAGTGCTAGTCAGGCGGAAACCTTGGCTAATGAAAAACTGTTTTTT.

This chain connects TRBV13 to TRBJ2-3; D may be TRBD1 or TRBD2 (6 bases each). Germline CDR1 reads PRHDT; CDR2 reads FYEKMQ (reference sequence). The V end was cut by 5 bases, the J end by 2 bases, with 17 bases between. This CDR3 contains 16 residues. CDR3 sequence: CASSLGGPFHTDTQYF. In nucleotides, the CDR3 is TGTGCCAGCAGCCTGGGGGGCCCATTTCACACAGATACGCAGTATTTT.

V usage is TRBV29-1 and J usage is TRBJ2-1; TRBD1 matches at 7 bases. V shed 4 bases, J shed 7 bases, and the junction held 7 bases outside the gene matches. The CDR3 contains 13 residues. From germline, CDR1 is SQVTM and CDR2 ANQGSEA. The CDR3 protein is CSVARTGVNEQFF. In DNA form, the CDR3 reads TGCAGCGTTGCGCGAACAGGGGTGAATGAGCAGTTCTTC.

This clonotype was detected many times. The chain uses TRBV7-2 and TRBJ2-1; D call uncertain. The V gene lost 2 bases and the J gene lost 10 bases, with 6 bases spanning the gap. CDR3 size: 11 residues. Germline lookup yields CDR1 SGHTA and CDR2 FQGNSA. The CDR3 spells CASSLFREQFF. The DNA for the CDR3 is TGTGCCAGCAGCTTATTCCGCGAGCAGTTCTTC.

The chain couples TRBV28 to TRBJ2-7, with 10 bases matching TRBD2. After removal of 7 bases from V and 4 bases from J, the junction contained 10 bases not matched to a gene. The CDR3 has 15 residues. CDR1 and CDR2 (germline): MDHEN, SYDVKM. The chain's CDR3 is CASTSSLAGVYEQYF. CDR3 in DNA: TGTGCCAGCACCAGTTCCCTAGCGGGAGTATACGAGCAGTACTTC.